This TCR beta chain was found in a study of blood T cell repertoires in COVID-19. Across the whole study: Collection of acute and convalescent COVID-19 samples took place in the United States, Italy and Spain.

This CDR3 comprises 17 residues. With V trimmed by 5 bases and J by 2 bases, 14 bases remained unmatched. CDR1 and CDR2 from the germline V gene are SGHTA and FQGNSA. The assay was immunoSEQ multiplex PCR, and TCRdb's table has in-frame clones only and misses some. The table lists some 150,000 clones, 84% of them singletons. Sequenced sample: peripheral blood. The chain uses TRBV7-2 and TRBJ2-7; 8 nucleotides match TRBD2. The sequence derives from a human donor in a cohort sampled during active COVID-19. Here the CDR3 DNA reads TGTGCCAGCAGCCCTAGCCCTACCGGGACTAGAGCCTACGAGCAGTACTTC. Residues: CASSPSPTGTRAYEQYF.